This is a list of T cell receptor beta chains from one sample in a study of T cell clusters in autoimmune cytopenias. TCRdb reworked the multiplex PCR reads into one entry per CDR3 protein, no DNA. The repertoire table contains under 7,500 distinct CDR3 sequences. What was sequenced was peripheral blood. Receptors were obtained from a human donor with an autoimmune cytopenia or autoimmune hepatitis (not recorded which). The CDR3 runs from the conserved cysteine through the conserved F or W. Some rows have no size entry. The others give once, few or many, or a class for an expanded clone.

TRBJ1-1	.	TRBV6-6	CASSYGSTEAFF
TRBJ2-7	.	TRBV18	CASSPYPTGGQVPYEQYF
TRBJ1-2	.	TRBV18	CASSPAGPEGYTF
TRBJ2-4	.	TRBV18	CASSPPQTPLGNIQYF
TRBJ2-5	.	TRBV20-1	CSAPGLAGEETQYF
TRBJ1-3	medium-sized	TRBV15	CATSREWASSGNTIYF
TRBJ2-1	medium-sized	TRBV19	CASSTRGQGAPLAPYNEQFF
TRBJ1-3	.	TRBV6-1	CASSEAPGDLSGNTIYF
TRBJ1-1	.	TRBV6-6	CAIRLQGIPEAFF
TRBJ2-7	.	TRBV7-6	CASSSGQGQYF
TRBJ2-1	.	TRBV12-3/TRBV12-4	CASSTDLAGGLSRYNEQFF
TRBJ1-2	medium-sized	TRBV12-3/TRBV12-4	CASRPGHVNYGYTF
TRBJ2-3	.	TRBV7-9	CASSLEDRAGTDTQYF
TRBJ1-5	.	TRBV19	CASSYLALRVGSSNQPQHF
TRBJ2-7	.	TRBV30	CAWSGGASSGWRSEQYF
TRBJ1-5	.	TRBV24-1	CATSGASGGPPQHF
TRBJ2-2	medium-sized	TRBV12-3/TRBV12-4	CASRVGGNTGELFF
TRBJ2-5	medium-sized	TRBV27	CASSLYGPGGLQETQYF
TRBJ2-7	.	TRBV18	CASSPPGRGLTYEQYF
TRBJ1-2	medium-sized	TRBV5-5	CASSLGGANYGYTF
TRBJ1-5	.	TRBV5-3	CARSITGRAGGQPQHF
TRBJ2-7	.	TRBV11-2	CASSSYGGAEYEQYF
TRBJ2-1	medium-sized	TRBV6-6	CASSQGLAVKNEQFF